Below, 27 T cell receptor beta chains from the same sample are listed, as sequenced in a study of radiation and T cells in renal cell carcinoma. The sample's time point: blood 2 weeks post-SBRT. The treatment was: 15 Gy SBRT to primary tumor, nephrectomy 4 weeks later. TCRdb keeps only in-frame clones here, not all; method: immunoSEQ multiplex PCR. The data contain some 120,000 clones, 75% to 85% of them singletons. The sample consisted of blood, taken from a patient whose treatment included radiotherapy and nephrectomy. These receptors were taken from a woman aged 60-75 years with renal cell carcinoma.

The chain has TRBV28 and TRBJ1-6; 7 bases are shared with TRBD1. There are 12 residues in the CDR3. CDR1 and CDR2 from the germline V gene are MDHEN and SYDVKM. With V trimmed by 8 bases and J by 11 bases, 6 bases remained unmatched. The DNA of the CDR3 is TGTGCCAGCCGCTCACAGGGGCCACCCCTCCACTTT. Translation gives CASRSQGPPLHF.

This clone was seen a single time. This rearrangement joins TRBV6-1 to TRBJ1-5; D unclear. Per germline, CDR1 MNHNS and CDR2 SASEGT. Trimming pared 2 bases from V and 7 bases from J, leaving 12 bases between. The CDR3 totals 14 residues. The CDR3 nucleotides read TGTGCCAGCAGTGAAAATACCGCCCGACAGCCCCAGCATTTT. Translating gives CASSENTARQPQHF.

This clone was counted a single time. The rearrangement uses TRBV2 and TRBJ2-1, with 9 bases matching TRBD2. V shed 8 bases and J 8 bases; nucleotides not matched to a gene: 13. CDR3 length: 15 residues. The germline CDR1 and CDR2 sequences are SNHLY and FYNNEI. The CDR3 is CASEYSGGFGDEQFF. The DNA for the CDR3 is TGTGCCAGCGAGTATAGCGGGGGCTTCGGGGATGAGCAGTTCTTC.

The chain has TRBV6-5 and TRBJ1-2; D perhaps matches TRBD1 (5 bases). CDR3 size: 13 residues. The V gene's germline CDR1 is MNHEY and CDR2 SVGAGI. V was cut by 5 bases and J by 4 bases, with 11 bases left in between. CDR3 sequence: CASSRDSLYGYTF. DNA for the CDR3: TGTGCCAGCAGTCGTGACAGCCTCTATGGCTACACCTTC.

Regarding this clone: Its ends do not fully match the called genes, so a read error is possible. This chain uses TRBV14 with TRBJ1-2, with a tentative D call TRBD1 (6 bases). The CDR3 is 13 amino acids. CDR1 is SGHDN, CDR2 FVKESK, per germline. CDR3 sequence (DNA): TGTGCCAGCAGCCAAGACCTACAGGGTGTTTGGAGCTTC. This translates into CASSQDLQGVWSF.

This clone was seen just once. The V gene is TRBV10-1, the J gene TRBJ2-5; D call uncertain. CDR1 WNHNN and CDR2 SYGVQD come from the germline V gene (reference sequence). V was pared by 0 bases and J by 5 bases, with 7 bases between. The CDR3 covers 13 residues. As DNA, the CDR3 is TGCGCCAGCAGTGAGTCGTACCGGGAGACCCAGTACTTC. It specifies CASSESYRETQYF.

The chain combines TRBV18 with TRBJ2-5; 10 bases fit TRBD2. The CDR3 runs to 15 residues. Trimming took 8 bases from V and 2 from J; bases not matched to a gene: 8. The germline V gene has CDR1 KGHSH and CDR2 LQKENI. CDR3 DNA: TGTGCCAGCGCTCGCAAGCGGGAGGGACAAGAGACCCAGTACTTC. Its protein is CASARKREGQETQYF. Drawing the rest from reference TRBV18 and TRBJ2-5, the complete variable domain is NAGVMQNPRHLVRRRGQEARLRCSPMKGHSHVYWYRQLPEEGLKFMVYLQKENIIDESGMPKERFSAEFPKEGPSILRIQQVVRGDSAAYFCASARKREGQETQYFGPGTRLLVL.

This chain uses TRBV19 with TRBJ2-7, with 9 bases identical to TRBD2. This CDR3 contains 13 residues. V was clipped by 9 bases and J by 5 bases; unmatched bases: 8. The germline V gene encodes CDR1 LNHDA and CDR2 SQIVND (reference sequence). The CDR3 loop is CASSAGGMNEQYF. Here the CDR3 DNA reads TGTGCCAGCTCAGCGGGAGGTATGAACGAGCAGTACTTC. Complete variable domain (other parts from reference TRBV19 and TRBJ2-7): DGGITQSPKYLFRKEGQNVTLSCEQNLNHDAMYWYRQDPGQGLRLIYYSQIVNDFQKGDIAEGYSVSREKKESFPLTVTSAQKNPTAFYLCASSAGGMNEQYFGPGTRLTVT.

This clone turned up a few times. The V and J genes are TRBV5-1 and TRBJ2-7; the match to TRBD2 covers 10 bases. The J segment lost 7 bases and the V segment lost 4 bases, leaving 17 bases of the junction unmatched. The CDR3 loop spans 17 amino acids. CDR1 is SGHRS, CDR2 YFSETQ, per germline. CDR3 bases: TGCGCCAGCAGCGTCCCGACTAGCGGGTTGGACTGGAAGGAGCAGTACTTC. Residues: CASSVPTSGLDWKEQYF.

The chain has TRBV5-1 and TRBJ2-3; no definite D call. This CDR3 has 15 amino acids. Per the germline V gene, CDR1 is SGHRS and CDR2 is YFSETQ. V lost 0 bases and J lost 3, with 11 bases in between. This CDR3 reads CASSLASWRTDTQYF. The DNA for the CDR3 is TGCGCCAGCAGCTTGGCTAGTTGGAGAACAGATACGCAGTATTTT.

This chain connects TRBV4-1 to TRBJ1-5, with 7 nucleotides matching TRBD1. CDR3 length equals 16 residues. From germline, CDR1 is MGHRA and CDR2 YSYEKL. Trimming removed 4 bases from V and 1 base from J; junction bases left unmatched: 7. CDR3 in DNA: TGCGCCAGCAGCCGCGATGCAGGGGGAAGCAATCAGCCCCAGCATTTT. Translating gives CASSRDAGGSNQPQHF.

On this clone itself: The sample holds other DNA sequences that translate to the same CDR3. The rearrangement joins TRBV19 to TRBJ2-7; TRBD1 is a possible D gene (6 bases). The CDR3 spans 13 residues. V lost 1 base and J lost 6, with 10 bases in between. CDR1 is LNHDA, CDR2 SQIVND, per germline (reference sequence). CDR3 region: CASSIGGGSEQYF. In DNA, the CDR3 is TGTGCCAGTAGTATAGGAGGGGGATCCGAGCAGTACTTC.

DNA for the CDR3: TGTGCCAGCTCGCTCGCCGGGACAGGGGCTGGCTACACCTTC. It encodes CASSLAGTGAGYTF. V usage is TRBV18 and J usage is TRBJ1-2; 10 nucleotides agree with TRBD1. The J segment lost 7 bases and the V segment lost 6 bases, leaving 8 bases of the junction unmatched. The CDR3 has 14 residues. Germline CDR1 reads KGHSH; CDR2 reads LQKENI.

This clone is a singleton in its sample. The V call is TRBV11-3, the J call TRBJ2-2, with D hard to call. The V end lost 4 bases, the J end lost 1 base, and 4 bases lay between the germline ends. Per germline, CDR1 SGHNT and CDR2 YENEEA. The length of the CDR3 is 13 residues. CDR3 in amino acids: CASSSRNTGELFF. The CDR3, as DNA: TGTGCCAGCAGCTCACGGAACACCGGGGAGCTGTTTTTT.

This clone has just one count. The chain uses TRBV2 and TRBJ1-2; D is uncertain. Germline V CDR1 and CDR2: SNHLY, FYNNEI. The V end lost 2 bases, the J end lost 4 bases, and 8 bases lay between the germline ends. The CDR3 runs 13 residues. CDR3: CASSELTGYGYTF. CDR3 nucleotides: TGTGCCAGCAGTGAATTGACCGGCTATGGCTACACCTTC.

Written as DNA, the CDR3 is TGTGCCAGCAGCCCAGCCGCAACTAATGAAAAACTGTTTTTT. It codes for CASSPAATNEKLFF. The rearrangement links TRBV6-6 to TRBJ1-4; D gene uncertain. This CDR3 region has 14 residues. The germline V gene has CDR1 MNHNY and CDR2 SVGAGI (reference sequence). The V and J ends lost 6 bases and 0 bases respectively, with 8 bases between them.

The rearrangement links TRBV2 to TRBJ1-3; 7 bases fit TRBD1. The CDR3 has 14 amino acids. The V segment lost 10 bases and the J segment 4 bases; nucleotides outside the gene matches: 10. The V gene's germline CDR1 is SNHLY and CDR2 FYNNEI. The CDR3 DNA is TGTGCCATCATCAGGGGGGCGCCCGGAAACACCATATATTTT. This gives the protein CAIIRGAPGNTIYF.

This chain links TRBV7-9 with TRBJ1-2; possibly TRBD1 for D (6 bases). The CDR3 runs to 14 residues. The V end lost 1 base, the J end lost 8 bases, and 14 bases lay between the germline ends. CDR1 and CDR2 from the germline V gene are SEHNR and FQNEAQ (reference sequence). The CDR3 reads CASSLEGTKAGYTF. CDR3 bases: TGTGCCAGCAGCTTAGAGGGGACAAAAGCGGGCTACACCTTC.

The rearrangement links TRBV11-1 to TRBJ2-3, with 8 nucleotides matching TRBD2. CDR3 length: 14 amino acids. With V trimmed by 3 bases and J by 4 bases, 3 bases remained unmatched. Germline CDR1 and CDR2: SGHAT and FQDESV (reference sequence). CDR3 bases: TGTGCCAGCAGCTTGGCGGGAGGTGCAGATACGCAGTATTTT. This sequence encodes CASSLAGGADTQYF.

The rearrangement uses TRBV14 and TRBJ1-2; a weak D match, TRBD1 (6 bases). This CDR3 has 14 residues. The V gene lost 3 bases and the J gene lost 4 bases, with 12 bases spanning the gap. The germline V gene encodes CDR1 SGHDN and CDR2 FVKESK. In DNA form, the CDR3 reads TGTGCCAGCAGCCAGGCCAGGGGATCCTATGGCTACACCTTC. Translation gives CASSQARGSYGYTF. Looking up the rest from reference TRBV14 and TRBJ1-2 gives the full variable domain: EAGVTQFPSHSVIEKGQTVTLRCDPISGHDNLYWYRRVMGKEIKFLLHFVKESKQDESGMPNNRFLAERTGGTYSTLKVQPAELEDSGVYFCASSQARGSYGYTFGSGTRLTVV.

This chain links TRBV6-1 with TRBJ2-6; D remains ambiguous. This CDR3 has 14 residues. Germline loops: CDR1 MNHNS, CDR2 SASEGT. V was trimmed by 9 bases and J by 0 bases, leaving 9 bases between them. The CDR3 DNA reads as TGTGCCAGTCGGGCGGACTCTGGGGCCAACGTCCTGACTTTC. This gives the protein CASRADSGANVLTF.

This clone was observed a handful of times. V gene TRBV5-1 combines with J gene TRBJ1-1; TRBD1 agrees at 12 bases. The V gene end was trimmed by 4 bases and the J gene end by 4 bases; junction bases not matched to a gene: 2. Per germline, CDR1 SGHRS and CDR2 YFSETQ. This CDR3 has 14 amino acids. This chain's CDR3 is CASSGGQGATEAFF. CDR3 bases: TGCGCCAGCAGCGGGGGACAGGGGGCCACTGAAGCTTTCTTT.

The V gene is TRBV14, the J gene TRBJ1-6, with D maybe TRBD1 (5 bases). Germline V gene data show CDR1 as SGHDN and CDR2 as FVKESK. V lost 1 base and J 13 bases, leaving 14 bases between the germline ends. The CDR3 spans 14 residues. The chain's CDR3 is CASSQAGGSLPLHF. Here the CDR3 DNA reads TGTGCCAGCAGCCAAGCGGGGGGTAGTCTCCCCCTCCACTTT.

The count of this clone is one. The chain recombines TRBV29-1 with TRBJ1-4; possible D gene TRBD1, 6 bases. This CDR3 comprises 14 residues. Germline V CDR1 and CDR2: SQVTM, ANQGSEA. Trimming pared 4 bases from V and 4 bases from J, leaving 13 bases between. CDR3 sequence reads: CSVARGQNNEKLFF. The CDR3 nucleotides read TGCAGCGTTGCCCGAGGACAGAATAATGAAAAACTGTTTTTT.

The J gene is TRBJ1-2, the V gene TRBV28, with no clear D. The CDR3 runs 16 residues. CDR1 and CDR2 (germline): MDHEN, SYDVKM. The germline V and J ends were trimmed by 3 bases and 4 bases, with 18 bases remaining between them. CDR3 DNA sequence: TGTGCCAGCAGTTTCGATGGAAGGACGAGATCCTATGGCTACACCTTC. This codes for CASSFDGRTRSYGYTF.

The chain carries TRBV5-1 and TRBJ2-7, with 12 bases aligning to TRBD2. Germline values: CDR1 SGHRS, CDR2 YFSETQ. The J segment lost 0 bases and the V segment lost 2 bases, leaving 6 bases of the junction unmatched. CDR3 length: 17 amino acids. CDR3 protein: CASSFELAGGLSYEQYF. The DNA of the CDR3 is TGCGCCAGCAGCTTCGAACTAGCGGGGGGTCTCTCCTACGAGCAGTACTTC.

The count of this clone is one. The chain links TRBV6-9 to TRBJ1-4; D is perhaps TRBD1 (6 bases). V lost 11 bases and J lost 4, with 20 bases in between. The V gene's germline CDR1 is MNHGY and CDR2 SVAAGI. This CDR3 has 15 amino acids. CDR3 nucleotide sequence: TGTGCCTCTTTTTCCGGGGGCTTACTTAATGAAAAACTGTTTTTT. Protein product: CASFSGGLLNEKLFF.